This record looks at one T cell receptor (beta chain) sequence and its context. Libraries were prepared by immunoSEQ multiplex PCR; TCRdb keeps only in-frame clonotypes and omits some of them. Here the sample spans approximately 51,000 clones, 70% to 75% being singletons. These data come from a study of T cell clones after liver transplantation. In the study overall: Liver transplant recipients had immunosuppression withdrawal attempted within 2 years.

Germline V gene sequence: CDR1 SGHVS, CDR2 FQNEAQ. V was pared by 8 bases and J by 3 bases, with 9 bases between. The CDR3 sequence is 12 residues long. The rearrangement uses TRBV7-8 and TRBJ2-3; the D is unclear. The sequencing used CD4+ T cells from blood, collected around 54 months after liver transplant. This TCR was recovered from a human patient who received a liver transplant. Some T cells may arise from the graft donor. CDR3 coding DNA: TGTGCCAGCGCTAGGGAAACAGATACGCAGTATTTT. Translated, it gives CASARETDTQYF.